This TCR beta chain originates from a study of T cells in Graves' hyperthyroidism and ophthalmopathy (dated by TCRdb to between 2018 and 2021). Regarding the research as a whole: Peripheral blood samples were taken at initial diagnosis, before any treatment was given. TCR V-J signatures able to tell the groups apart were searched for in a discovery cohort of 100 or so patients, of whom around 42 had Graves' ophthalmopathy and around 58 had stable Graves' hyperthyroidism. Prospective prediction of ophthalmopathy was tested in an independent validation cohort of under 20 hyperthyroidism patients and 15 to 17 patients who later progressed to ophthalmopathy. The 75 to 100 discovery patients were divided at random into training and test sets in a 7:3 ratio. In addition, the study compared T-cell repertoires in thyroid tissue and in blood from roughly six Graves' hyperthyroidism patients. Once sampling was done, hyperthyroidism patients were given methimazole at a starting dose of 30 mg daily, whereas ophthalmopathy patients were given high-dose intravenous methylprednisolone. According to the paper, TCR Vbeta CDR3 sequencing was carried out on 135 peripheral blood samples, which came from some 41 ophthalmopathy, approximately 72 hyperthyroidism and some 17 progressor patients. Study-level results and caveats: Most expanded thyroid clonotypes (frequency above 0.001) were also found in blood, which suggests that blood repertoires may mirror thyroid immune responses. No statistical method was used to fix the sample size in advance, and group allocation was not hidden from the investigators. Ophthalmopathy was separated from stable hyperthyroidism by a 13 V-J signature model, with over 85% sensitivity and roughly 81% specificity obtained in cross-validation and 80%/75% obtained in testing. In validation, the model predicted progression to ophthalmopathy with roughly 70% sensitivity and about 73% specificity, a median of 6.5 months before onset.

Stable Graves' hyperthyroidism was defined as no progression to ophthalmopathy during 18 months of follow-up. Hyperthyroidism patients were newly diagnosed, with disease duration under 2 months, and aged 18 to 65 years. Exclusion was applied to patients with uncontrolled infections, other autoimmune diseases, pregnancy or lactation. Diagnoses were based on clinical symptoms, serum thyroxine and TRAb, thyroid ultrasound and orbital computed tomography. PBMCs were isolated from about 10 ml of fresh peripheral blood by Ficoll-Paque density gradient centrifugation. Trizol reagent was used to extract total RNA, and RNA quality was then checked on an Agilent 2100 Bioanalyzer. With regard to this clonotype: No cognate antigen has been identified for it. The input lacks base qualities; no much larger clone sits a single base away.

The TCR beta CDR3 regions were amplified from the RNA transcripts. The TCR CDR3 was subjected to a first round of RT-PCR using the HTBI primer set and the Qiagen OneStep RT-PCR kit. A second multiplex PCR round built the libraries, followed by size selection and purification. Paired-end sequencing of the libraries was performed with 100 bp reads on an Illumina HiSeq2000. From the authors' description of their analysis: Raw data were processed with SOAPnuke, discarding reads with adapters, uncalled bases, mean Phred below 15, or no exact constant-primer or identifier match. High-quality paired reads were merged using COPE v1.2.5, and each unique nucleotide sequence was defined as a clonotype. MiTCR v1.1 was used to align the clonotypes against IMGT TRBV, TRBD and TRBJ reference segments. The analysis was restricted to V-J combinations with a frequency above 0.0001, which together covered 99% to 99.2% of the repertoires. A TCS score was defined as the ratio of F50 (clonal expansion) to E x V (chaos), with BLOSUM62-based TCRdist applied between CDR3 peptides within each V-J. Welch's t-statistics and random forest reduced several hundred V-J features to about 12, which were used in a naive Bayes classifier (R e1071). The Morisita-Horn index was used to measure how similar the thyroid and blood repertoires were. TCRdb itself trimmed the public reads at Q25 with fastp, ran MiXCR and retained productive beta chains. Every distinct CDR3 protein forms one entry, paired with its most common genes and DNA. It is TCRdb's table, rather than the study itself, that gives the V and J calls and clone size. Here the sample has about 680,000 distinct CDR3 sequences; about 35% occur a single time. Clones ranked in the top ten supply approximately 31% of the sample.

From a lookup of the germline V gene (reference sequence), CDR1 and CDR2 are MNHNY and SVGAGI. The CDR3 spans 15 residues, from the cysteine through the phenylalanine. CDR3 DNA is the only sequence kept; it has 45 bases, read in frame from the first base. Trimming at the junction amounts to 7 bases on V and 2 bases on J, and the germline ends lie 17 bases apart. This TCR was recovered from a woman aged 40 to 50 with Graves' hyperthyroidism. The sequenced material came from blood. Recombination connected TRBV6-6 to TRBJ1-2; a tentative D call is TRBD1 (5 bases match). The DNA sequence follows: TGTGCCAGCACCCTTGGTGGGACGAACAACTATGGCTACACCTTC. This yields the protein CASTLGGTNNYGYTF.